Each of the 31 T cell receptor beta chains below was sequenced from the same sample in a study of PD-L1 blockade in urothelial cancer. Time point specified: peripheral blood 6 weeks after treatment start. Clones were sequenced by immunoSEQ multiplex PCR, and TCRdb holds only the in-frame ones, with some missing. The table records about 50,000 clones, roughly 80% of them present only once. The input for sequencing was PBMCs, taken around atezolizumab (anti-PD-L1) treatment. The receptors come from a man between 65 and 80 years old with urothelial cancer.

The rearrangement links TRBV5-1 to TRBJ1-3; 7 nucleotides line up with TRBD1. From germline, CDR1 is SGHRS and CDR2 YFSETQ. The CDR3 contains 14 residues. J lost 8 bases, V lost 0 bases, and 5 bases had no gene match. CDR3 coding DNA: TGCGCCAGCAGCTTGGGAGGGGGCGCAGACACCATATATTTT. This sequence encodes CASSLGGGADTIYF.

This clone was detected only a few times. The J gene is TRBJ2-7, the V gene TRBV9, with 7 bases that match TRBD1. V was clipped by 4 bases and J by 2 bases; unmatched bases: 3. The CDR3 is made up of 13 amino acids. The V gene's germline CDR1 is SGDLS and CDR2 YYNGEE. The CDR3 DNA reads TGTGCCAGCAGCCGACAGGGTGCCTACGAGCAGTACTTC. Amino acid sequence: CASSRQGAYEQYF.

This chain links TRBV5-1 with TRBJ2-3; 7 bases are shared with TRBD2. The J segment lost 0 bases and the V segment lost 4 bases, leaving 8 bases of the junction unmatched. This CDR3 spans 16 amino acids. The germline CDR1 and CDR2 sequences are SGHRS and YFSETQ. This CDR3 reads CASSLGRAGSTDTQYF. The DNA for the CDR3 is TGCGCCAGCAGCCTGGGGCGAGCGGGGAGCACAGATACGCAGTATTTT.

This clone appeared once. The chain recombines TRBV11-2 with TRBJ1-4, with 9 nucleotides matching TRBD1. This CDR3 has 14 residues. The V segment lost 7 bases and the J segment 4 bases; nucleotides outside the gene matches: 4. The germline V gene has CDR1 SGHAT and CDR2 FQNNGV. CDR3 DNA: TGTGCCAGCACCCGACAGGGGGGTAATGAAAAACTGTTTTTT. Translating it yields CASTRQGGNEKLFF.

This chain connects TRBV28 to TRBJ1-4, with 9 bases that match TRBD1. V lost 6 bases to trimming and J lost 0 bases; unmatched junction nucleotides: 5. The CDR3 loop spans 16 amino acids. Looked up from germline, CDR1 is MDHEN and CDR2 is SYDVKM. The CDR3 nucleotides are TGTGCCAGCAGCCCCAGACAGGGGGCAACTAATGAAAAACTGTTTTTT. Amino acids: CASSPRQGATNEKLFF.

V gene TRBV7-8 combines with J gene TRBJ2-2, with 8 bases aligning to TRBD2. After removal of 3 bases from V and 0 bases from J, the junction contained 9 bases not matched to a gene. CDR1 SGHVS and CDR2 FQNEAQ come from the germline V gene. CDR3 length equals 18 residues. DNA for the CDR3: TGTGCCAGCAGCTTTCCTCCCCGGGGGGGCCCGAACACCGGGGAGCTGTTTTTT. The encoded protein is CASSFPPRGGPNTGELFF.

This clone was counted at least ten times. The V gene is TRBV28, the J gene TRBJ1-2, with 7 bases matching TRBD1. Germline V CDR1 and CDR2: MDHEN, SYDVKM. The CDR3 has 13 residues. V lost 5 bases to trimming and J lost 6 bases; unmatched junction nucleotides: 6. CDR3 loop: CASSPRGLNGYTF. In DNA, the CDR3 is TGTGCCAGCAGTCCGAGGGGGCTCAATGGCTACACCTTC.

This chain connects TRBV2 to TRBJ2-5, with a weak D call TRBD1 (5 bases). The germline V gene encodes CDR1 SNHLY and CDR2 FYNNEI. Trimming stripped 4 bases from V and 2 bases from J, with 11 bases between. CDR3 length equals 14 residues. The CDR3 region has the DNA TGTGCCAGCAGTGTTGGACATATACAAGAGACCCAGTACTTC. This gives the protein CASSVGHIQETQYF.

This clone came up once. In DNA form, the CDR3 reads TGTGCCAGCAGTGACGGGGGCCAAAGCTCCTACAATGAGCAGTTCTTC. Its translation is CASSDGGQSSYNEQFF. The chain couples TRBV6-4 to TRBJ2-1, with D tentatively TRBD1 (6 bases). Germline loops: CDR1 MRHNA, CDR2 SNTAGT. The CDR3 has 16 amino acids. Trimming left V 2 bases short and J 0 bases short, with 11 bases between.

The chain recombines TRBV27 with TRBJ2-1, with 7 bases aligning to TRBD2. Losses at the gene ends were 0 bases for V and 10 bases for J; bases not matched to a gene: 6. Germline V CDR1 and CDR2: MNHEY, SMNVEV (reference sequence). The CDR3 spans 14 residues. The CDR3 here is CASSLSQSGTEQFF. DNA for the CDR3: TGTGCCAGCAGTTTATCCCAAAGCGGGACCGAGCAGTTCTTC.

V usage is TRBV14 and J usage is TRBJ2-7, with a possible D match to TRBD1 (5 bases). CDR1 and CDR2 (germline): SGHDN, FVKESK. V lost 5 bases and J lost 3, with 8 bases in between. The CDR3 sequence is 12 residues long. CDR3: CASSDSYYEQYF. The CDR3 coding sequence is TGTGCCAGCAGCGACAGTTACTACGAGCAGTACTTC.

V and J are TRBV16 and TRBJ1-5; the D is unclear. Germline CDR1 reads KGHSY; CDR2 reads FQNENV. Trimming left V 0 bases short and J 1 base short, with 7 bases between. The CDR3 loop spans 15 amino acids. The CDR3 sequence is CASSQSGGSNQPQHF. Written as DNA, the CDR3 is TGTGCCAGCAGCCAATCGGGCGGGAGCAATCAGCCCCAGCATTTT.

V and J are TRBV5-6 and TRBJ2-7; a possible D gene is TRBD1 (5 bases). Per the germline V gene, CDR1 is SGHDT and CDR2 is YYEEEE. V lost 3 bases to trimming and J lost 4 bases, with 8 bases between them. The CDR3 length is 12 residues. In DNA form, the CDR3 reads TGTGCCAGCAGCTCGACAGCGTACGAGCAGTACTTC. It translates to CASSSTAYEQYF. Complete variable domain (other parts from reference TRBV5-6 and TRBJ2-7): DAGVTQSPTHLIKTRGQQVTLRCSPKSGHDTVSWYQQALGQGPQFIFQYYEEEERQRGNFPDRFSGHQFPNYSSELNVNALLLGDSALYLCASSSTAYEQYFGPGTRLTVT.

V gene TRBV6-6 combines with J gene TRBJ2-6, with a weak D call TRBD2 (6 bases). Trimming stripped 6 bases from V and 2 bases from J, with 14 bases between. There are 16 residues in the CDR3. Per germline, CDR1 MNHNY and CDR2 SVGAGI (reference sequence). The CDR3 DNA sequence: TGTGCCAGCAGATTACCTCCGGGGGCTGGGGCCAACGTCCTGACTTTC. Protein: CASRLPPGAGANVLTF.

V usage is TRBV13 and J usage is TRBJ1-2; D is ambiguous. The CDR3 runs to 13 residues. Germline assignment: CDR1 PRHDT and CDR2 FYEKMQ (reference sequence). V was pared by 1 base and J by 6 bases, with 9 bases between. The CDR3 coding sequence is TGTGCCAGCAGCTTAGTACCCCAGGATGGCTACACCTTC. Its protein product is CASSLVPQDGYTF.

The chain couples TRBV6-1 to TRBJ2-3, with D unclear. In germline, CDR1 is MNHNS, CDR2 SASEGT. Between the trimmed V and J ends, which lost 3 bases and 3 bases, there was a span of 13 bases. The CDR3 has 15 residues. The CDR3 sequence: CASSDNLSETDTQYF. In DNA form, the CDR3 reads TGTGCCAGCAGTGATAATTTGTCAGAAACAGATACGCAGTATTTT.

V gene TRBV5-1 combines with J gene TRBJ2-7; 9 bases match TRBD2. This CDR3 has 15 residues. V gave up 4 bases and J gave up 4 bases; unmatched junction bases: 9. Germline assignment: CDR1 SGHRS and CDR2 YFSETQ. The chain's CDR3 is CASSIGLAGEYEQYF. For the CDR3, the DNA is TGCGCCAGCAGCATTGGTTTAGCGGGGGAATACGAGCAGTACTTC.

This chain links TRBV29-1 with TRBJ1-4; the D is unclear. Germline-derived CDR1 and CDR2 are SQVTM and ANQGSEA. The CDR3 covers 13 residues. The ends were cut back, 0 bases at V and 7 bases at J, with 9 bases in the middle. The CDR3 region is CSVEEVTGEKLFF. CDR3 sequence (DNA): TGCAGCGTTGAAGAGGTAACCGGTGAAAAACTGTTTTTT.

This clone was seen once. The V call is TRBV27, the J call TRBJ2-1, with D perhaps matching TRBD2 (5 bases). The germline V and J ends were trimmed by 6 bases and 6 bases, with 12 bases remaining between them. Germline CDR1 is MNHEY and CDR2 is SMNVEV (reference sequence). The CDR3 sequence is 13 residues long. The CDR3 coding sequence is TGTGCCAGCAGCCCACTAGATACCAATGAGCAGTTCTTC. Protein: CASSPLDTNEQFF.

In its sample, this clone was seen a few times. The V gene is TRBV10-3, the J gene TRBJ2-6, with D unresolved. Germline loops: CDR1 ENHRY, CDR2 SYGVKD. CDR3 length equals 13 residues. Trimming stripped 6 bases from V and 4 bases from J, with 7 bases between. CDR3 sequence (DNA): TGTGCCATCAGGGTGGAGGGGGCCAACGTCCTGACTTTC. Its protein is CAIRVEGANVLTF.

The chain combines TRBV19 with TRBJ2-1, with 13 bases matching TRBD2. Germline loops: CDR1 LNHDA, CDR2 SQIVND (reference sequence). J gave up 7 bases and V 1 base, and 4 bases lay outside the gene matches. The CDR3 is 16 residues long. CDR3 loop: CASSIGTSGSGNEQFF. The CDR3, as DNA: TGTGCCAGTAGTATAGGGACTAGCGGGAGTGGGAATGAGCAGTTCTTC. The full variable domain, rest sourced from reference TRBV19 and TRBJ2-1, is DGGITQSPKYLFRKEGQNVTLSCEQNLNHDAMYWYRQDPGQGLRLIYYSQIVNDFQKGDIAEGYSVSREKKESFPLTVTSAQKNPTAFYLCASSIGTSGSGNEQFFGPGTRLTVL.

The chain has TRBV5-4 and TRBJ2-3, with 7 bases matching TRBD1. CDR1 is SGHNT and CDR2 is YYREEE in the germline V gene (reference sequence). CDR3 length equals 14 residues. Trimming at V came to 3 bases and at J to 4 bases, leaving 5 bases not matched to a gene. Here the CDR3 reads CASSSVTGADTQYF. The CDR3 coding sequence is TGTGCCAGCAGCTCGGTAACAGGGGCAGATACGCAGTATTTT.

In its sample, this clone was seen many times. The genes are TRBV27 and TRBJ1-3, with D tentatively TRBD1 (5 bases). Germline lookup yields CDR1 MNHEY and CDR2 SMNVEV (reference sequence). Trimming removed 5 bases from V and 1 base from J, with 9 bases in between. The CDR3 extends over 14 amino acids. The CDR3 DNA follows: TGTGCCAGCAGTGGAGCAGGGTCTGGAAACACCATATATTTT. Its translation is CASSGAGSGNTIYF.

The rearrangement joins TRBV6-1 to TRBJ1-5; D perhaps matches TRBD1 (6 bases). Germline assignment: CDR1 MNHNS and CDR2 SASEGT. The CDR3 is 16 residues long. The V end was cut by 1 base, the J end by 0 bases, with 10 bases between. CDR3 nucleotide sequence: TGTGCCAGCAGTGAAGTTGGGGGCTATAGCAATCAGCCCCAGCATTTT. Its protein product is CASSEVGGYSNQPQHF.

By proportion, this clone is medium-sized. The chain carries TRBV5-1 and TRBJ2-1, with D perhaps TRBD2 (5 bases). The CDR3 contains 13 residues. The germline V gene encodes CDR1 SGHRS and CDR2 YFSETQ. V was shortened by 4 bases and J by 7 bases, with 12 bases between the two germline ends. The CDR3: CASSAEDSNEQFF. The CDR3 DNA reads as TGCGCCAGCAGCGCGGAGGATTCGAATGAGCAGTTCTTC.

This clone was detected only once. This sequence joins TRBV28 and TRBJ2-7; D may be TRBD2 (6 bases). The germline gives CDR1 MDHEN, CDR2 SYDVKM. The CDR3 totals 14 residues. The germline V and J ends were trimmed by 5 bases and 1 base, with 12 bases remaining between them. CDR3 bases: TGTGCCAGCAGTACTAGCACTCCTTCCTACGAGCAGTACTTC. It encodes CASSTSTPSYEQYF.

V and J are TRBV5-1 and TRBJ2-3; TRBD2 matches 11 bases. With V trimmed by 0 bases and J by 5 bases, 8 bases remained unmatched. The CDR3 consists of 17 residues. CDR1 and CDR2 (germline): SGHRS, YFSETQ. In DNA form, the CDR3 reads TGCGCCAGCAGCTTGGGTCCGGGACTAGCGGAGATAGATACGCAGTATTTT. It specifies CASSLGPGLAEIDTQYF. The complete variable domain, with remaining parts taken from reference TRBV5-1 and TRBJ2-3, reads KAGVTQTPRYLIKTRGQQVTLSCSPISGHRSVSWYQQTPGQGLQFLFEYFSETQRNKGNFPGRFSGRQFSNSRSEMNVSTLELGDSALYLCASSLGPGLAEIDTQYFGPGTRLTVL.

The chain links TRBV9 to TRBJ2-2; the match to TRBD1 covers 7 bases. The J segment lost 0 bases and the V segment lost 0 bases, leaving 2 bases of the junction unmatched. The CDR3 length is 16 residues. Germline assignment: CDR1 SGDLS and CDR2 YYNGEE. CDR3 loop: CASSVAGTANTGELFF. The CDR3 DNA is TGTGCCAGCAGCGTAGCCGGGACAGCGAACACCGGGGAGCTGTTTTTT.

This chain joins TRBV19 and TRBJ1-1; D not resolved. This CDR3 has 14 residues. CDR1 is LNHDA, CDR2 SQIVND, per germline (reference sequence). Trimming removed 3 bases from V and 2 bases from J, with 10 bases in between. In nucleotides, the CDR3 is TGTGCCAGTAGTATGGCAGTAAGTAACACTGAAGCTTTCTTT. It is translated as CASSMAVSNTEAFF.

The rearrangement uses TRBV5-1 and TRBJ2-7; 9 nucleotides agree with TRBD1. The V segment lost 2 bases and the J segment 4 bases; nucleotides outside the gene matches: 7. CDR1 is SGHRS and CDR2 is YFSETQ in the germline V gene. The CDR3 extends over 15 amino acids. The chain's CDR3 is CASSFYRGRRYEQYF. DNA of the CDR3: TGCGCCAGCAGCTTCTACAGGGGGCGCAGGTACGAGCAGTACTTC.

The chain carries TRBV19 and TRBJ1-1; D not certain. Germline CDR1 LNHDA, CDR2 SQIVND (reference sequence). V gave up 9 bases and J gave up 1 base, with 12 bases separating them. CDR3 length: 13 residues. The CDR3 bases are TGTGCCAGCGAAACTCACGGGAACACTGAAGCTTTCTTT. Translated, it gives CASETHGNTEAFF.